Below are 24 T cell receptor beta chains sequenced from a single sample in a study of cytomegalovirus exposure and HLA in healthy donors. 13 Jbeta primers and 60 Vbeta primers were used for the PCR. Assay used: immunoSEQ multiplex PCR; TCRdb lists only in-frame clones, some missing. The sample has approximately 100,000 clones; about two thirds are singletons. Sequenced material: PBMCs. All receptors derive from a boy between 10 and 17 years old in good health and CMV-seronegative.

This clone showed up just once. The rearrangement joins TRBV5-6 to TRBJ1-2, with D perhaps TRBD1 (5 bases). Germline V CDR1 and CDR2: SGHDT, YYEEEE. CDR3 length equals 16 residues. V was trimmed by 0 bases and J by 3 bases, leaving 15 bases between them. The CDR3 reads CASSLAVVREDYGYTF. The CDR3 DNA is TGTGCCAGCAGCTTGGCCGTCGTCAGGGAGGACTATGGCTACACCTTC.

V gene TRBV5-4 combines with J gene TRBJ2-5; TRBD2 matches at 12 bases. Trimming removed 2 bases from V and 5 bases from J; junction bases left unmatched: 4. Germline CDR1 and CDR2: SGHNT and YYREEE (reference sequence). The length of the CDR3 is 15 residues. The CDR3 loop reads CASSLRLAGVETQYF. CDR3 bases: TGTGCCAGCAGCTTACGACTAGCGGGAGTTGAGACCCAGTACTTC.

About this clone itself: A read error is possible here, since a much larger clone lies one base away. The V and J genes are TRBV2 and TRBJ2-3; TRBD2 matches at 16 bases. V trimming: 4 bases; J trimming: 4 bases; junction bases outside the gene matches: 2. The CDR3 length is 16 residues. Germline V gives CDR1 SNHLY, CDR2 FYNNEI. The CDR3: CASSVGTSGGADTQYF. In nucleotides, the CDR3 is TGTGCCAGCAGTGTCGGGACTAGCGGGGGGGCAGATACGCAGTATTTT.

The rearrangement uses TRBV19 and TRBJ1-5, with 8 positions matching TRBD1. V gave up 5 bases and J gave up 2 bases; unmatched junction bases: 2. Looked up from germline, CDR1 is LNHDA and CDR2 is SQIVND (reference sequence). CDR3 size: 14 residues. CDR3 nucleotide sequence: TGTGCCAGTAGTGACAGGGGTGGCAATCAGCCCCAGCATTTT. This gives the protein CASSDRGGNQPQHF.

This clone was counted only a few times. The chain uses TRBV28 and TRBJ2-1, with TRBD1 identical over 7 bases. The CDR3 sequence is 15 residues long. Germline CDR1 and CDR2: MDHEN and SYDVKM. Trimming removed 2 bases from V and 1 base from J; junction bases left unmatched: 2. Written as DNA, the CDR3 is TGTGCCAGCAGTTTAGGGGGACAGTCCTACAATGAGCAGTTCTTC. Amino acid sequence: CASSLGGQSYNEQFF. Variable domain in full (rest from reference TRBV28 and TRBJ2-1): DVKVTQSSRYLVKRTGEKVFLECVQDMDHENMFWYRQDPGLGLRLIYFSYDVKMKEKGDIPEGYSVSREKKERFSLILESASTNQTSMYLCASSLGGQSYNEQFFGPGTRLTVL.

The CDR3 DNA reads as TGTGCCAGCAGTCGATCCAGCGACAGGGAGGGCTACACCTTC. It codes for CASSRSSDREGYTF. The chain recombines TRBV6-5 with TRBJ1-2; 7 bases line up with TRBD1. Germline loops: CDR1 MNHEY, CDR2 SVGAGI. Trimming cost V 5 bases and J 8 bases; bases outside gene matches: 11. The CDR3 loop spans 14 amino acids.

CDR3 protein: CASSTGTNYGYTF. In DNA, the CDR3 is TGTGCCAGCAGCACAGGAACTAACTATGGCTACACCTTC. V and J are TRBV2 and TRBJ1-2; D may be TRBD1 (5 bases). Germline loops: CDR1 SNHLY, CDR2 FYNNEI. The CDR3 runs 13 residues. The ends were cut back, 6 bases at V and 0 bases at J, with 8 bases in the middle.

This rearrangement joins TRBV6-6 to TRBJ1-2; weak D call: TRBD1 (6 bases). CDR3 size: 16 residues. Trimming shortened V by 5 bases and J by 1 base, and 17 bases separated the two germline ends. The V gene's germline CDR1 is MNHNY and CDR2 SVGAGI (reference sequence). CDR3 sequence: CASSIRDTGGNYGYTF. CDR3 bases: TGTGCCAGCAGTATCCGGGACACAGGCGGTAACTATGGCTACACCTTC.

In DNA, the CDR3 is TGCGCCAGCAGCTTGGCCCTAGCGGGGGGCCCTAGGGAGCAGTTCTTC. Protein sequence: CASSLALAGGPREQFF. The chain is built from TRBV5-1 and TRBJ2-1, with TRBD2 matching over 11 bases. Germline CDR1 is SGHRS and CDR2 is YFSETQ. The CDR3 sequence is 16 residues long. The V and J ends lost 0 bases and 10 bases, in that order; junction bases with no gene match: 9. The full variable domain, in which reference TRBV5-1 and TRBJ2-1 provide the parts outside the CDR3, is KAGVTQTPRYLIKTRGQQVTLSCSPISGHRSVSWYQQTPGQGLQFLFEYFSETQRNKGNFPGRFSGRQFSNSRSEMNVSTLELGDSALYLCASSLALAGGPREQFFGPGTRLTVL.

The rearrangement links TRBV25-1 to TRBJ2-1, with 15 bases matching TRBD2. V gave up 3 bases and J gave up 12 bases; unmatched junction bases: 9. Germline CDR1 MGHDK, CDR2 SYGVNS. This CDR3 spans 16 amino acids. For the CDR3, the DNA is TGTGCCAGCAGTGACCTAGGACTAGCGGGAGGGCCAGGGCAGTTCTTC. Amino acid sequence: CASSDLGLAGGPGQFF.

The rearrangement joins TRBV4-3 to TRBJ1-1; D not resolved. CDR3 length: 14 amino acids. Looked up from germline, CDR1 is LGHNA and CDR2 is YSLEER. V shed 1 base and J shed 1 base, with 7 bases lying between them. In DNA, the CDR3 is TGCGCCAGCAGCCAAGTTGGAGGGAACACTGAAGCTTTCTTT. This sequence encodes CASSQVGGNTEAFF.

V gene TRBV6-1 combines with J gene TRBJ2-3; D is perhaps TRBD2 (5 bases). Between the trimmed V and J ends, which lost 6 bases and 1 base, there was a span of 8 bases. Per germline, CDR1 MNHNS and CDR2 SASEGT. CDR3 length: 13 residues. CDR3 bases: TGTGCCAGCAGGCCCGGGGGCACAGATACGCAGTATTTT. Translation: CASRPGGTDTQYF.

This clone has just a few counts. This chain uses TRBV7-3 with TRBJ2-5, with D possibly being TRBD2 (5 bases). From germline, CDR1 is SGHTA and CDR2 FQGTGA. V lost 2 bases and J 4 bases, leaving 5 bases between the germline ends. This CDR3 is 12 amino acids long. DNA for the CDR3: TGTGCCAGCAGCTTAGCGGGAGAGACCCAGTACTTC. Protein: CASSLAGETQYF.

V and J are TRBV27 and TRBJ1-4; 9 bases agree with TRBD1. Germline lookup yields CDR1 MNHEY and CDR2 SMNVEV (reference sequence). CDR3 length: 19 residues. The V and J ends lost 3 bases and 8 bases, in that order; junction bases with no gene match: 19. The CDR3 coding sequence is TGTGCCAGCAGTTTCCGTAGGACAGGGGCCGGTGATATAGTAGAAAAACTGTTTTTT. It codes for CASSFRRTGAGDIVEKLFF. The complete variable domain, with remaining parts taken from reference TRBV27 and TRBJ1-4, reads EAQVTQNPRYLITVTGKKLTVTCSQNMNHEYMSWYRQDPGLGLRQIYYSMNVEVTDKGDVPEGYKVSRKEKRNFPLILESPSPNQTSLYFCASSFRRTGAGDIVEKLFFGSGTQLSVL.

This chain connects TRBV7-9 to TRBJ2-5, with D uncertain. The CDR3 is made up of 10 amino acids. V lost 8 bases to trimming and J lost 4 bases, with 5 bases between them. Germline V gives CDR1 SEHNR, CDR2 FQNEAQ (reference sequence). The CDR3 DNA is TGTGCCAGCCGAGGAGAGACCCAGTACTTC. Translation gives CASRGETQYF.

This chain joins TRBV15 and TRBJ2-3; the D gene is possibly TRBD1 (5 bases). The CDR3 consists of 15 residues. With 8 bases removed from V and 0 bases from J, the gap between germline ends came to 15 bases. Germline V CDR1 and CDR2: LNHNV, YYDKDF (reference sequence). The chain's CDR3 is CATDMPGHSTDTQYF. CDR3 DNA: TGTGCCACCGACATGCCAGGACACAGCACAGATACGCAGTATTTT.

This clone has a single count. The chain joins TRBV7-2 to TRBJ1-4; tentative D call: TRBD1 (6 bases). CDR1 SGHTA and CDR2 FQGNSA come from the germline V gene. The length of the CDR3 is 14 residues. The V and J ends lost 3 bases and 2 bases respectively, with 7 bases between them. This CDR3 reads CASSFRGTNEKLFF. The CDR3 nucleotides read TGTGCCAGCAGCTTCAGGGGCACTAATGAAAAACTGTTTTTT.

J is TRBJ1-2 and V is TRBV6-5; D perhaps matches TRBD1 (5 bases). The V gene lost 0 bases and the J gene lost 2 bases, with 10 bases spanning the gap. There are 15 residues in the CDR3. The germline V gene has CDR1 MNHEY and CDR2 SVGAGI. CDR3 loop: CASSYSWEGNYGYTF. The CDR3 bases are TGTGCCAGCAGTTACTCCTGGGAGGGGAACTATGGCTACACCTTC.

This clone showed up just once. CDR3 nucleotides: TGTGCCAGCAGCTCCTTCAGGGGGCTCGGCGAGCAGTACTTC. Amino acids: CASSSFRGLGEQYF. The chain uses TRBV7-9 and TRBJ2-7, with 8 nucleotides matching TRBD1. The CDR3 is made up of 14 amino acids. Germline CDR1 SEHNR, CDR2 FQNEAQ (reference sequence). V lost 4 bases, J lost 6 bases, and 8 bases stayed unmatched.

The chain employs TRBV18 and TRBJ2-7, with TRBD1 as a possible D gene (6 bases). Germline CDR1 and CDR2: KGHSH and LQKENI. V lost 5 bases, J lost 3 bases, and 20 bases lay in between. The CDR3 has 16 amino acids. The DNA of the CDR3 is TGTGCCAGCTCATCAGTCACAGGGAAAAGGAGCTACGAGCAGTACTTC. Amino acids: CASSSVTGKRSYEQYF.

V gene TRBV6-5 combines with J gene TRBJ1-4; D is uncertain. Germline-derived CDR1 and CDR2 are MNHEY and SVGAGI. Trimming took off 0 bases at V and 7 bases at J, with 12 bases between the two ends. CDR3 length: 15 amino acids. CDR3 bases: TGTGCCAGCAGTTACTCGTCGGGGATTGGTGAAAAACTGTTTTTT. It codes for CASSYSSGIGEKLFF.

The chain is built from TRBV6-5 and TRBJ2-7, with no clear D. Germline-derived CDR1 and CDR2 are MNHEY and SVGAGI. Trimming removed 7 bases from V and 0 bases from J, with 13 bases in between. There are 14 residues in the CDR3. The CDR3 coding sequence is TGTGCCAGCACTGATGCAGGTAGCTCCTACGAGCAGTACTTC. This gives the protein CASTDAGSSYEQYF.

The genes are TRBV7-6 and TRBJ2-1; possibly TRBD2 for D (6 bases). The germline gives CDR1 SGHVS, CDR2 FNYEAQ. V was trimmed by 5 bases and J by 0 bases, leaving 14 bases between them. The CDR3 covers 16 residues. The DNA of the CDR3 is TGTGCCAGCAGCCCATTGCGGGGCGTCTCCTACAATGAGCAGTTCTTC. Translating gives CASSPLRGVSYNEQFF.

The chain is built from TRBV4-1 and TRBJ1-4; 7 nucleotides align to TRBD1. The length of the CDR3 is 16 residues. CDR1 and CDR2 (germline): MGHRA, YSYEKL. The V and J ends lost 5 bases and 1 base, in that order; junction bases with no gene match: 7. The CDR3 nucleotides are TGCGCCAGCAGCTTTCGGACAGGCCTAACTAATGAAAAACTGTTTTTT. Translating it yields CASSFRTGLTNEKLFF.